These 3 T cell receptor beta chains were all obtained from the same sample, sequenced in a study of cytomegalovirus exposure and HLA in healthy donors. The study ran its PCR with 60 Vbeta and 13 Jbeta primers. Repertoires were generated with immunoSEQ multiplex PCR, while TCRdb's copy carries only in-frame clones and drops some. The table lists over 110,000 clones, around 79% of them singletons. Sequencing was performed on PBMCs. The source of these receptors is a woman aged 50 to 60 in good health and CMV-seropositive.

The DNA of the CDR3 is TGTGCCTGGAGTGTACTACAGGGGGGACCCTATGGCTACACCTTC. Residues: CAWSVLQGGPYGYTF. The V call is TRBV30, the J call TRBJ1-2; 8 positions agree with TRBD1. The CDR3 runs 15 residues. V lost 0 bases and J lost 4; bases outside the gene matches: 7. The germline V gene encodes CDR1 GTSNPN and CDR2 SVGIG (reference sequence).

This rearrangement joins TRBV4-3 to TRBJ2-3; D may be TRBD1 (5 bases). Looked up from germline, CDR1 is LGHNA and CDR2 is YSLEER. This CDR3 contains 17 residues. V lost 1 base, J lost 1 base, and 15 bases lay in between. This CDR3 reads CASSQAPTALRTDTQYF. The CDR3 DNA follows: TGCGCCAGCAGCCAAGCCCCGACAGCCCTCCGCACAGATACGCAGTATTTT.

The genes are TRBV27 and TRBJ2-7; no clear D gene. CDR3 length: 12 amino acids. Trimming left V 2 bases short and J 6 bases short, with 8 bases between. CDR1 and CDR2 (germline): MNHEY, SMNVEV (reference sequence). The DNA of the CDR3 is TGTGCCAGCAGTTTAGCTCTAGGCGAGCAGTACTTC. Translation gives CASSLALGEQYF.